The sequence of this TCR beta chain was determined in a study of cytomegalovirus exposure and HLA in healthy donors. Looking at the study overall: Out of 150 million to 200 million T cells, an earlier analysis found about 100 million unique TCR beta sequences in total.

A remark on this clone: Its specificity is not known.

PCR involved 60 Vbeta and 13 Jbeta primers. Libraries were prepared by immunoSEQ multiplex PCR; TCRdb keeps only in-frame clonotypes and omits some of them. The table records about 150,000 clones, about 74% of them present only once. The CDR3 is 13 amino acids. V was cut by 11 bases and J by 4 bases, with 18 bases left in between. Germline CDR1 is ENHRY and CDR2 is SYGVKD. General study results and limits: A later analysis reportedly found fewer N-insertions in an Asian-associated ancestry cluster than the approximately 670-donor mean. TRBV6-2, TRBV6-3 and other indistinguishable V segments were excluded. Across donors, most TCRs were seen rarely, yet some public ones were widespread.

The clonotype was recovered from a woman aged 40 to 50 in good health and CMV-seronegative. The chain joins TRBV10-3 to TRBJ2-7; D is perhaps TRBD1 (6 bases). The sample was PBMCs. The CDR3 bases are TGTGCCTCTAATTCCCGGGACAATTACGAGCAGTACTTC. Translated, it gives CASNSRDNYEQYF.